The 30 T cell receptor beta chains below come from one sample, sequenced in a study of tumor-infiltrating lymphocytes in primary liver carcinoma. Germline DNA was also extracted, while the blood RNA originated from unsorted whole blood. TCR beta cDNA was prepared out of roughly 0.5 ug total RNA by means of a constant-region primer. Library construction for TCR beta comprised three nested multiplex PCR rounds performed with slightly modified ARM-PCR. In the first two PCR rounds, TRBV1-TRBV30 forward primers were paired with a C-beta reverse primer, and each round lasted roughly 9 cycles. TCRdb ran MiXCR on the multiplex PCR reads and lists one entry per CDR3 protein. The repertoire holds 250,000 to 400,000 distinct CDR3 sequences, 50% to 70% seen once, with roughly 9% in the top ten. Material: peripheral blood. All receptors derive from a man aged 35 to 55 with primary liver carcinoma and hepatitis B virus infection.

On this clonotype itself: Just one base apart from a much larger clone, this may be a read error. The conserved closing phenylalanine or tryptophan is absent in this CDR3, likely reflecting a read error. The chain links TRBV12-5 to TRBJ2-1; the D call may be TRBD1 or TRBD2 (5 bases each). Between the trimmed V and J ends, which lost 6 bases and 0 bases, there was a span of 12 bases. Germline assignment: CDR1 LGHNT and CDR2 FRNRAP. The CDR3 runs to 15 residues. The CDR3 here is CASGPTGASYNEQFL. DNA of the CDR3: TGTGCTAGTGGACCAACCGGGGCCTCCTACAATGAGCAGTTCTTA.

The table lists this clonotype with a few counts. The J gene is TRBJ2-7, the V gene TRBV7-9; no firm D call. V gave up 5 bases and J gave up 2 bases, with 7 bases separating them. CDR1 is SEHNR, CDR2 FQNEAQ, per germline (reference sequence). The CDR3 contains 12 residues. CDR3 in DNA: TGTGCCAGCAGCCCAATTACCTACGAGCAGTACTTC. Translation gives CASSPITYEQYF.

CDR3 sequence: CAGSFSGRGNNEQFF. CDR3 sequence (DNA): TGTGCCGGTAGCTTTAGCGGGAGGGGGAACAATGAGCAGTTCTTC. The chain is built from TRBV11-1 and TRBJ2-1, with 11 bases matching TRBD2. The CDR3 contains 15 residues. The germline V gene has CDR1 SGHAT and CDR2 FQDESV (reference sequence). After removal of 11 bases from V and 5 bases from J, the junction contained 11 bases not matched to a gene.

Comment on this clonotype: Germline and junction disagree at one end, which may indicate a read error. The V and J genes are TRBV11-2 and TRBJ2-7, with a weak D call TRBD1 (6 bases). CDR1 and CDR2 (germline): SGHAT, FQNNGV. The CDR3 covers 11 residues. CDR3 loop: CANSSGEEQHF. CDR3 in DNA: TGTGCCAACAGCTCAGGGGAAGAGCAGCACTTC.

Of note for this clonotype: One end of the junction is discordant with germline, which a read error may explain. The CDR3 sequence: CASRRGYTDTQCF. CDR3 coding DNA: TGTGCCAGCCGTCGAGGATACACAGATACGCAGTGTTTT. The gene calls are TRBV14 and TRBJ2-3; D not resolved. The germline V gene encodes CDR1 SGHDN and CDR2 FVKESK. The CDR3 is 13 amino acids.

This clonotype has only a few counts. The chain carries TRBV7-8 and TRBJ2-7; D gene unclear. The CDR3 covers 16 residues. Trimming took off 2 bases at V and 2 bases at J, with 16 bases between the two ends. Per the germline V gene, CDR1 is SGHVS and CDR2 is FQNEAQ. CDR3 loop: CASSLSKGQATYEQYF. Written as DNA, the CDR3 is TGTGCCAGCAGCTTATCGAAAGGGCAGGCGACCTACGAGCAGTACTTC.

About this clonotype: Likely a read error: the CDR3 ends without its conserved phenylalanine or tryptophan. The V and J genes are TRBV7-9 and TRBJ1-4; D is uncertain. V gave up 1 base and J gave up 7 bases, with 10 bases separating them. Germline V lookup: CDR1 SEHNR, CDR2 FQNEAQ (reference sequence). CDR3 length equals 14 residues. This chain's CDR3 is CASSLGPLGEKLFL. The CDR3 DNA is TGTGCCAGCAGCTTAGGCCCATTGGGTGAAAAACTGTTTTTA.

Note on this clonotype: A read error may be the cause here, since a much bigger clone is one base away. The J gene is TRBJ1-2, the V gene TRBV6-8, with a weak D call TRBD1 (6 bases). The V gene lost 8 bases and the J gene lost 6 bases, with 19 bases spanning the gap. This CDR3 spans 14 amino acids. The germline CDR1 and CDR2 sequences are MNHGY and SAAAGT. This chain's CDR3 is CASLENRAYNGYTF. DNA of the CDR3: TGTGCCAGCCTAGAAAACAGGGCGTACAATGGCTACACCTTC.

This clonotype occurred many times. The DNA of the CDR3 is TGTGCCAGCAGTTATACACGTCAGAGCAACGAGCAGTACTTC. Amino acids: CASSYTRQSNEQYF. The chain recombines TRBV6-5 with TRBJ2-7; D unclear. There are 14 residues in the CDR3. Per the germline V gene, CDR1 is MNHEY and CDR2 is SVGAGI. The V end lost 3 bases, the J end lost 5 bases, and 14 bases lay between the germline ends.

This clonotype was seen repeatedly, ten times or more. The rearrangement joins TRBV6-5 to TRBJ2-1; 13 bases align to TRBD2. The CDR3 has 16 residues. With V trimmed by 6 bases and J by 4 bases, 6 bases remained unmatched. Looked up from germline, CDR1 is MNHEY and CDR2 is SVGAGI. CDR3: CASSTSGRVGYNEQFF. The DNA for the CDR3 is TGTGCCAGCAGCACTAGCGGGAGGGTAGGTTACAATGAGCAGTTCTTC.

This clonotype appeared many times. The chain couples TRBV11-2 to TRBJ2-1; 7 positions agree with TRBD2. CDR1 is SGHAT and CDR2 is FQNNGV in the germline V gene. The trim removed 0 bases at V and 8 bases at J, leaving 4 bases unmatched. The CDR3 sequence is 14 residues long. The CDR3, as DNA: TGTGCCAGCAGCTTAGATGTGACTAGCTATGAGCAGTTCTTC. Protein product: CASSLDVTSYEQFF.

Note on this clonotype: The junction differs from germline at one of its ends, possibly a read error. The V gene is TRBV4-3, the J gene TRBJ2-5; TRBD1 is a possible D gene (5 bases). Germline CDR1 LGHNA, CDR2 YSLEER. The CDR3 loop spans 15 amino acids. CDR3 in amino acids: CAGSQDGATAETQYF. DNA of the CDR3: TGCGCCGGCAGCCAAGATGGGGCAACGGCGGAGACCCAGTACTTC.

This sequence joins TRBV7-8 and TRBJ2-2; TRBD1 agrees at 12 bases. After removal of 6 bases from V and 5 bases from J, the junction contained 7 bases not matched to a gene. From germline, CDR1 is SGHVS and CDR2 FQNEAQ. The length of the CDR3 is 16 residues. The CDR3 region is CASSLPGQGATGELFF. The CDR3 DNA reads TGTGCCAGCAGTCTCCCGGGACAGGGGGCGACCGGGGAGCTGTTTTTT.

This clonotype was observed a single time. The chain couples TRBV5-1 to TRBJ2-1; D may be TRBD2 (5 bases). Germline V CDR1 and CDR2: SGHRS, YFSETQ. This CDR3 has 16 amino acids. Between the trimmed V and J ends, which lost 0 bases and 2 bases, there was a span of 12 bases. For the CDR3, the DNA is TGCGCCAGCAGCTTGGCCAGAGCGGTCCCCTACAATGAGCAGTTCTTC. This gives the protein CASSLARAVPYNEQFF.

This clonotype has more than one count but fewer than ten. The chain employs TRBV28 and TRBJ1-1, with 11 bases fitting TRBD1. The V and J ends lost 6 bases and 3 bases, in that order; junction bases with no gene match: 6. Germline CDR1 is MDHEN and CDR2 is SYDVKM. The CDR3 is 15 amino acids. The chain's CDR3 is CASRGQGGQDTEAFF. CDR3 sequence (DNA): TGTGCCAGCAGGGGACAGGGGGGACAGGACACTGAAGCTTTCTTT.

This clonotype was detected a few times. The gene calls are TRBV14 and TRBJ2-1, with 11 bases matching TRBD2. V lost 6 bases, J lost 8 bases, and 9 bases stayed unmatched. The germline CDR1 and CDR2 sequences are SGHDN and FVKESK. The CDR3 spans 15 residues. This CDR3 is CASSSLAGGGDEQFF. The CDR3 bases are TGTGCCAGCAGTTCGCTAGCGGGAGGAGGGGATGAGCAGTTCTTC.

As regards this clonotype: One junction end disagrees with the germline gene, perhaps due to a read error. The CDR3 sequence: CASSRGVSNRPQHF. CDR3 sequence (DNA): TGTGCCAGCAGTCGAGGGGTCAGCAATCGGCCCCAGCATTTT. The chain is built from TRBV12-3 or TRBV12-4 and TRBJ1-5; possible D gene TRBD1, 5 bases. This CDR3 spans 14 amino acids.

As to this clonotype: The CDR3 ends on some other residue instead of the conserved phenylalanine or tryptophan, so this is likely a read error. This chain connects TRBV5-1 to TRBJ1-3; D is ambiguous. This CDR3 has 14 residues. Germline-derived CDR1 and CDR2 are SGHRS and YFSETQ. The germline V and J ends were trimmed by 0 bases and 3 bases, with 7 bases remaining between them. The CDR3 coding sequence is TGCGCCAGCAGCTTGGACCCTAGTGGAAACACCATATATTCT. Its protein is CASSLDPSGNTIYS.

CDR3 nucleotide sequence: TGTGCCAGCAGCGCCGGGACAGCTTATCACGACGAGCAGTACTTC. This gives the protein CASSAGTAYHDEQYF. The chain uses TRBV6-2 or TRBV6-3 and TRBJ2-7; 7 bases align to TRBD1. This CDR3 contains 15 residues. CDR1 and CDR2 from the germline V gene are MNHEY and SVGEGT. Trimming cost V 6 bases and J 5 bases; bases outside gene matches: 13.

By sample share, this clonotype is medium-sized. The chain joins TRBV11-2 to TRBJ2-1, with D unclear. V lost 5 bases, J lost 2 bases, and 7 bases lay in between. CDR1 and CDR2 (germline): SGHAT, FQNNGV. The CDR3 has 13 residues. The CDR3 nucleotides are TGTGCCAGCAGCCTGAACCCCTACAATGAGCAGTTCTTC. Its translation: CASSLNPYNEQFF. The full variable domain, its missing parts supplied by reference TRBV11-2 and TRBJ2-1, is EAGVAQSPRYKIIEKRQSVAFWCNPISGHATLYWYQQILGQGPKLLIQFQNNGVVDDSQLPKDRFSAERLKGVDSTLKIQPAKLEDSAVYLCASSLNPYNEQFFGPGTRLTVL.

The CDR3 is CASSCTRQGVNTGELFF. The CDR3 DNA follows: TGTGCCAGCAGCTGCACCAGACAGGGGGTAAACACCGGGGAGCTGTTTTTT. J is TRBJ2-2 and V is TRBV6-5, with 9 bases aligning to TRBD1. The CDR3 extends over 17 amino acids. J gave up 2 bases and V 6 bases, and 10 bases lay outside the gene matches. Looked up from germline, CDR1 is MNHEY and CDR2 is SVGAGI.

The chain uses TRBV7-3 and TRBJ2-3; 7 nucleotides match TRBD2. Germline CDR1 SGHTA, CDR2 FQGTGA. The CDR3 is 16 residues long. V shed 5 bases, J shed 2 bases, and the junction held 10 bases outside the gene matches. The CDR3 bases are TGTGCCAGCAGCCAAAACGGGGGGTATAACACAGATACGCAGTATTTT. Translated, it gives CASSQNGGYNTDTQYF. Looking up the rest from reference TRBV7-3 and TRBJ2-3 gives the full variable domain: GAGVSQTPSNKVTEKGKYVELRCDPISGHTALYWYRQSLGQGPEFLIYFQGTGAADDSGLPNDRFFAVRPEGSVSTLKIQRTERGDSAVYLCASSQNGGYNTDTQYFGPGTRLTVL.

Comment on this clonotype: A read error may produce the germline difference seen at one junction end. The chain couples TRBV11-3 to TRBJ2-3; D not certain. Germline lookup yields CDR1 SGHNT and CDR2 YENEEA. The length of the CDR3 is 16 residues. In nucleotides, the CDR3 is TGTGCCAGCAGCTTAGGTCCACGAGGAAGCACAGATACGCGGTATTTT. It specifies CASSLGPRGSTDTRYF. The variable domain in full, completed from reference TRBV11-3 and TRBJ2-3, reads EAGVVQSPRYKIIEKKQPVAFWCNPISGHNTLYWYLQNLGQGPELLIRYENEEAVDDSQLPKDRFSAERLKGVDSTLKIQPAELGDSAVYLCASSLGPRGSTDTRYFGPGTRLTVL.

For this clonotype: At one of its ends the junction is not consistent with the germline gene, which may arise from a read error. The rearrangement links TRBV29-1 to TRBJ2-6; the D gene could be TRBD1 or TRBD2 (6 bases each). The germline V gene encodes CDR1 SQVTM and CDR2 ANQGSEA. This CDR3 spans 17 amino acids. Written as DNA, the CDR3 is TGCAGCGTCCTTTTGGGACTGGGGGCGACTGGGACCAACGTCCTGACTTTC. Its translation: CSVLLGLGATGTNVLTF.

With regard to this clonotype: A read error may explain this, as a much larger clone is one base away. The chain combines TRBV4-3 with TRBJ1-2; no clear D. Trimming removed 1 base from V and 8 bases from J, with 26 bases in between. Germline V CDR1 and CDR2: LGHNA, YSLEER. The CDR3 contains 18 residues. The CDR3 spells CASSQGRMAIFAPGGYTF. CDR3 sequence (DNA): TGCGCCAGCAGCCAAGGTCGAATGGCCATCTTTGCCCCGGGGGGCTACACCTTC.

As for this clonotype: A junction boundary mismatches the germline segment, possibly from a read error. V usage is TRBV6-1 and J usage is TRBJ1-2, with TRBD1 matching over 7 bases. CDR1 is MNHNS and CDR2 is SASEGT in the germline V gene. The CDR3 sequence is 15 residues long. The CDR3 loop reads CASSAGTVANYGYTF. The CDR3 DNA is TGTGCCAGCAGTGCCGGGACAGTTGCTAACTACGGCTACACCTTC.

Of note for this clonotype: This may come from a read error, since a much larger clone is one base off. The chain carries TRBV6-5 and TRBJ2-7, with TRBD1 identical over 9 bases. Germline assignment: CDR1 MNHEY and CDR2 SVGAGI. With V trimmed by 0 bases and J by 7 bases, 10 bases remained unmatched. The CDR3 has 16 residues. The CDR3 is CASSYSRIGQGLEQYF. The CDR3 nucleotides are TGTGCCAGCAGTTACTCCCGCATCGGACAGGGGTTGGAGCAGTACTTC.

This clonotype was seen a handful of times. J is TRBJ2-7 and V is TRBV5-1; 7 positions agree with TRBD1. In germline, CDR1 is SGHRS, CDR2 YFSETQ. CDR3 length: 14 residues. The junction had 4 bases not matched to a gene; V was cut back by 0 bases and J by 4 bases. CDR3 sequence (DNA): TGCGCCAGCAGCTTGGATGGACAGGTGTACGAGCAGTACTTC. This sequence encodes CASSLDGQVYEQYF.

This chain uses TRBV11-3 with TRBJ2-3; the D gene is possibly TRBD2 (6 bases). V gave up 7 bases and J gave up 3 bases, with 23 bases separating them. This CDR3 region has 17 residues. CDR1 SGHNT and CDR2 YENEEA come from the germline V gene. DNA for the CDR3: TGTGCCAGCAACGCGGGATTGAGCTCGGGAAGTACAGATACGCAGTATTTT. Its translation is CASNAGLSSGSTDTQYF.

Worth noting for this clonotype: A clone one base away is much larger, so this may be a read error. The CDR3 region has the DNA TGTGCCAGCAGTTACGAACAGTACACGGAGCAGTTCTTC. It translates to CASSYEQYTEQFF. The chain employs TRBV6-5 and TRBJ2-7; no clear D gene. Near its end, the DNA agrees better with TRBJ2-1, so the J call may be wrong. The CDR3 covers 13 residues. Germline CDR1 is MNHEY and CDR2 is SVGAGI.